These 29 T cell receptor beta chains originate from one sample sequenced in a study of blood T cell repertoires in COVID-19. Repertoires were generated with immunoSEQ multiplex PCR, while TCRdb's copy carries only in-frame clones and drops some. Altogether about 250,000 clones are present, approximately 90% being singletons, with the ten largest covering about 2.2%. The sample comprised PBMCs or T cells enriched from blood (not recorded which). Receptor source: a woman aged 18-29 years who had recovered from COVID-19.

The V and J genes are TRBV28 and TRBJ1-6, with D possibly being TRBD1 (6 bases). The CDR3 has 12 residues. V gave up 3 bases and J gave up 14 bases, with 11 bases separating them. The V gene's germline CDR1 is MDHEN and CDR2 SYDVKM. CDR3 loop: CASSFSRGSLHF. CDR3 in DNA: TGTGCCAGCAGTTTTTCGAGGGGGTCCCTCCACTTT.

The CDR3 sequence: CASRLDRYYNSPLHF. CDR3 nucleotide sequence: TGTGCCAGCAGGCTGGACAGGTACTATAATTCACCCCTCCACTTT. The chain uses TRBV2 and TRBJ1-6; TRBD1 aligns across 7 bases. Germline values: CDR1 SNHLY, CDR2 FYNNEI. Losses at the gene ends were 6 bases for V and 3 bases for J; bases not matched to a gene: 5. CDR3 length: 15 residues.

This chain connects TRBV28 to TRBJ1-5; D may be TRBD1 (6 bases). This CDR3 contains 18 residues. Germline V gene sequence: CDR1 MDHEN, CDR2 SYDVKM. Trimming removed 1 base from V and 7 bases from J, with 23 bases in between. DNA of the CDR3: TGTGCCAGCAGTTTATTAGGGGGGGGGCAGACCTTCAGCCAGCCCCAGCATTTT. This encodes CASSLLGGGQTFSQPQHF.

V and J are TRBV6-5 and TRBJ2-7; the D gene is possibly TRBD1 (5 bases). The V gene lost 7 bases and the J gene lost 1 base, with 17 bases spanning the gap. The length of the CDR3 is 15 residues. From germline, CDR1 is MNHEY and CDR2 SVGAGI. The CDR3 is CASIRSEDTSYEQYF. The CDR3 DNA sequence: TGTGCCAGCATTCGAAGCGAGGACACATCCTACGAGCAGTACTTC.

This clone was seen only once. The rearrangement links TRBV29-1 to TRBJ1-5; 10 bases match TRBD1. V shed 5 bases, J shed 0 bases, and the junction held 7 bases outside the gene matches. Germline assignment: CDR1 SQVTM and CDR2 ANQGSEA. This CDR3 spans 16 amino acids. CDR3 bases: TGCAGCGTTAAAGGACAGGGGGACGGTAGCAATCAGCCCCAGCATTTT. Translating it yields CSVKGQGDGSNQPQHF.

J is TRBJ2-5 and V is TRBV19, with TRBD1 matching 8 bases. The CDR3 is made up of 14 amino acids. The germline CDR1 and CDR2 sequences are LNHDA and SQIVND (reference sequence). V gave up 5 bases and J gave up 4 bases; unmatched junction bases: 6. The CDR3 DNA is TGTGCCAGTAGTGTGACAGGGGTGGGAGAGACCCAGTACTTC. Its translation: CASSVTGVGETQYF.

The chain recombines TRBV28 with TRBJ1-6; D is unclear. V gave up 8 bases and J gave up 1 base, with 6 bases separating them. There are 13 residues in the CDR3. CDR1 and CDR2 (germline): MDHEN, SYDVKM. The CDR3 loop reads CASFTSYNSPLHF. For the CDR3, the DNA is TGTGCCAGCTTTACTTCCTATAATTCACCCCTCCACTTT.

The chain has TRBV6-5 and TRBJ1-1; D may be TRBD1 (5 bases). V was shortened by 7 bases and J by 10 bases, with 22 bases between the two germline ends. In germline, CDR1 is MNHEY, CDR2 SVGAGI. The CDR3 runs 14 residues. The chain's CDR3 is CASTPGPTRNLAFF. The CDR3, as DNA: TGTGCCAGCACCCCGGGACCGACTAGAAATCTAGCTTTCTTT.

The chain uses TRBV11-2 and TRBJ2-7; a possible D gene is TRBD2 (6 bases). CDR3 size: 14 residues. Germline V gene sequence: CDR1 SGHAT, CDR2 FQNNGV. V was pared by 5 bases and J by 6 bases, with 17 bases between. In DNA, the CDR3 is TGTGCCAGCAGCCCACCGCGGGGCGTGGTCGAGCAGTACTTC. The encoded protein is CASSPPRGVVEQYF. Full variable domain (rest looked up from reference TRBV11-2 and TRBJ2-7): EAGVAQSPRYKIIEKRQSVAFWCNPISGHATLYWYQQILGQGPKLLIQFQNNGVVDDSQLPKDRFSAERLKGVDSTLKIQPAKLEDSAVYLCASSPPRGVVEQYFGPGTRLTVT.

This chain links TRBV4-1 with TRBJ1-1; perhaps TRBD1 as D (6 bases). The CDR3 is made up of 15 amino acids. The V gene lost 0 bases and the J gene lost 7 bases, with 15 bases spanning the gap. The germline V gene has CDR1 MGHRA and CDR2 YSYEKL. CDR3 loop: CASSQEAAGASEAFF. The CDR3 DNA sequence: TGCGCCAGCAGCCAAGAAGCGGCAGGGGCGAGTGAAGCTTTCTTT.

The chain uses TRBV12-5 and TRBJ1-2, with D possibly matching TRBD1 (6 bases). V shed 8 bases and J shed 3 bases, with 10 bases lying between them. There are 12 residues in the CDR3. Per the germline V gene, CDR1 is LGHNT and CDR2 is FRNRAP. The CDR3 loop is CASYREDYGYTF. The CDR3 region has the DNA TGTGCTAGTTACAGGGAAGACTATGGCTACACCTTC.

V is TRBV6-4 and J is TRBJ1-5; D is ambiguous. The length of the CDR3 is 14 residues. Trimming pared 3 bases from V and 1 base from J, leaving 7 bases between. Germline assignment: CDR1 MRHNA and CDR2 SNTAGT. CDR3 DNA sequence: TGTGCCAGCAGTGAAGAGGGAAGCAATCAGCCCCAGCATTTT. Protein sequence: CASSEEGSNQPQHF.

V is TRBV2 and J is TRBJ1-2; 11 positions match TRBD1. CDR3 size: 14 residues. CDR1 is SNHLY, CDR2 FYNNEI, per germline. Trimming cost V 6 bases and J 4 bases; bases outside gene matches: 4. CDR3 in DNA: TGTGCCAGCAGGCCCGGGACAGGGGGCTATGGCTACACCTTC. It encodes CASRPGTGGYGYTF. Based on the CDR3 plus reference TRBV2 and TRBJ1-2, the full variable domain is EPEVTQTPSHQVTQMGQEVILRCVPISNHLYFYWYRQILGQKVEFLVSFYNNEISEKSEIFDDQFSVERPDGSNFTLKIRSTKLEDSAMYFCASRPGTGGYGYTFGSGTRLTVV.

The gene calls are TRBV29-1 and TRBJ1-2, with a tentative D call TRBD1 (6 bases). There are 13 residues in the CDR3. The germline V gene encodes CDR1 SQVTM and CDR2 ANQGSEA. V gave up 6 bases and J gave up 4 bases, with 15 bases separating them. CDR3 sequence reads: CSVGGQNTYGYTF. CDR3 coding DNA: TGCAGCGTGGGCGGACAGAATACCTATGGCTACACCTTC.

V and J are TRBV7-6 and TRBJ1-1; TRBD1 is a possible D gene (6 bases). The V and J ends lost 1 base and 5 bases respectively, with 14 bases between them. Per germline, CDR1 SGHVS and CDR2 FNYEAQ. This CDR3 has 15 amino acids. In nucleotides, the CDR3 is TGTGCCAGCAGCTTAGTGGCCAGGGGTGGAACTGAAGCTTTCTTT. Translated: CASSLVARGGTEAFF.

This chain uses TRBV12-3 or TRBV12-4 with TRBJ1-1; tentatively, D is TRBD1 (6 bases). The CDR3 runs to 13 residues. The V end was cut by 7 bases, the J end by 1 base, with 10 bases between. The CDR3 DNA reads TGTGCCAGCACCCAGACAGGGAACACTGAAGCTTTCTTT. This encodes CASTQTGNTEAFF.

This clone was observed a few times. The chain employs TRBV30 and TRBJ1-2; 10 positions agree with TRBD1. V shed 7 bases and J 8 bases; nucleotides not matched to a gene: 13. The V gene's germline CDR1 is GTSNPN and CDR2 SVGIG (reference sequence). The CDR3 is 14 amino acids. This CDR3 reads CASIRDRGTEGYTF. The CDR3 DNA reads as TGTGCCTCGATTCGGGACAGGGGAACGGAGGGCTACACCTTC.

This clone was picked up one time. The chain couples TRBV28 to TRBJ2-7; D is unclear. The CDR3 sequence is 12 residues long. The germline CDR1 and CDR2 sequences are MDHEN and SYDVKM. Trimming took off 6 bases at V and 6 bases at J, with 12 bases between the two ends. CDR3 sequence: CASRSQLGEQYF. CDR3 nucleotides: TGTGCCAGCAGATCACAGCTGGGCGAGCAGTACTTC.

The rearrangement uses TRBV6-6 and TRBJ1-2; no clear D gene. This CDR3 contains 11 residues. With 5 bases removed from V and 8 bases from J, the gap between germline ends came to 9 bases. Per germline, CDR1 MNHNY and CDR2 SVGAGI (reference sequence). The CDR3: CASSLAGGYTF. CDR3 nucleotides: TGTGCCAGCAGTCTGGCGGGGGGCTACACCTTC.

This clone was detected a few times. The V and J genes are TRBV28 and TRBJ1-2; no firm D call. The CDR3 contains 15 residues. The germline V and J ends were trimmed by 5 bases and 1 base, with 14 bases remaining between them. Germline loops: CDR1 MDHEN, CDR2 SYDVKM. CDR3 in DNA: TGTGCCAGCAGTCCAACCCGGACTAGTAACTATGGCTACACCTTC. This encodes CASSPTRTSNYGYTF.

This rearrangement joins TRBV7-3 to TRBJ2-3; 9 nucleotides align to TRBD2. Losses at the gene ends were 5 bases for V and 6 bases for J; bases not matched to a gene: 12. Germline V gene sequence: CDR1 SGHTA, CDR2 FQGTGA. The CDR3 length is 16 residues. The CDR3 sequence: CASSPREAGGPDTQYF. CDR3 bases: TGTGCCAGCAGCCCCAGGGAGGCGGGGGGGCCGGATACGCAGTATTTT. Variable domain in full (rest from reference TRBV7-3 and TRBJ2-3): GAGVSQTPSNKVTEKGKYVELRCDPISGHTALYWYRQSLGQGPEFLIYFQGTGAADDSGLPNDRFFAVRPEGSVSTLKIQRTERGDSAVYLCASSPREAGGPDTQYFGPGTRLTVL.

The chain employs TRBV4-1 and TRBJ2-2, with 7 nucleotides matching TRBD2. Germline CDR1 MGHRA, CDR2 YSYEKL. The CDR3 totals 14 residues. V shed 8 bases, J shed 1 base, and the junction held 4 bases outside the gene matches. The CDR3 protein is CASGLAENTGELFF. The CDR3 nucleotides are TGCGCCAGCGGCCTAGCGGAGAACACCGGGGAGCTGTTTTTT.

The CDR3 DNA reads as TGTGCCAGTAGTAGGGGTACAGGGGGCGCGGGACATGGCTACACCTTC. This codes for CASSRGTGGAGHGYTF. The chain combines TRBV19 with TRBJ1-2; 9 nucleotides line up with TRBD1. The germline CDR1 and CDR2 sequences are LNHDA and SQIVND (reference sequence). The J segment lost 6 bases and the V segment lost 4 bases, leaving 12 bases of the junction unmatched. The CDR3 has 16 residues.

This clone has a single count. This chain connects TRBV27 to TRBJ2-1; D is perhaps TRBD2 (5 bases). This CDR3 spans 17 amino acids. Germline V gene sequence: CDR1 MNHEY, CDR2 SMNVEV (reference sequence). Trimming cost V 5 bases and J 0 bases, with 17 bases left between them. The DNA for the CDR3 is TGTGCCAGCAGTCCCCGAGGGCCTGGGAGCTCCTACAATGAGCAGTTCTTC. It yields the protein CASSPRGPGSSYNEQFF.

V gene TRBV30 combines with J gene TRBJ2-7; 9 bases line up with TRBD1. V lost 1 base, J lost 2 bases, and 9 bases stayed unmatched. The CDR3 contains 16 residues. CDR1 is GTSNPN, CDR2 SVGIG, per germline (reference sequence). The CDR3 spells CAWSDFRDRAPYEQYF. The CDR3 DNA reads TGTGCCTGGAGTGACTTCCGGGACAGGGCTCCCTACGAGCAGTACTTC.

The genes are TRBV5-1 and TRBJ1-2, with 9 nucleotides matching TRBD1. The V and J ends lost 1 base and 7 bases, in that order; junction bases with no gene match: 11. The CDR3 totals 16 residues. The germline V gene has CDR1 SGHRS and CDR2 YFSETQ. The CDR3 protein is CASSLLSDRGRGGYTF. The CDR3 nucleotides are TGCGCCAGCAGCTTGCTTTCGGACAGGGGACGGGGTGGCTACACCTTC.

This chain uses TRBV3-1 (or the pseudogene TRBV3-2) with TRBJ2-3; 10 bases map to TRBD2. CDR1 and CDR2 (germline): LGHDT, YNNKEL (reference sequence). V dropped 2 bases and J dropped 5; count of bases not matched to a gene: 4. CDR3 length: 15 residues. CDR3 nucleotides: TGTGCCAGCAGCCAAAGCGGGGGGGCTGGAGATACGCAGTATTTT. This encodes CASSQSGGAGDTQYF.

V and J are TRBV19 and TRBJ1-5, with D uncertain. Germline CDR1 is LNHDA and CDR2 is SQIVND (reference sequence). V was pared by 0 bases and J by 4 bases, with 7 bases between. This CDR3 has 14 residues. Here the CDR3 DNA reads TGTGCCAGTAGTATAGATAACAGTAATCAGCCCCAGCATTTT. Its protein is CASSIDNSNQPQHF.

The chain is built from TRBV27 and TRBJ1-1, with D unresolved. The CDR3 is 16 amino acids. Trimming took 2 bases from V and 5 from J, leaving 18 bases between them. Germline V gene lookup returns CDR1 MNHEY and CDR2 SMNVEV (reference sequence). The CDR3 protein is CASSLDQWAGGTEAFF. The CDR3 DNA follows: TGTGCCAGCAGTTTAGATCAGTGGGCTGGAGGGACTGAAGCTTTCTTT.